The sample holds a few counts of the clone carrying this T cell receptor (beta chain). A junction boundary mismatches the germline segment, possibly from a read error. Germline values: CDR1 LNHNV, CDR2 YYDKDF (reference sequence). CDR3 length: 14 residues. This sample stems from a study of T-cell reconstitution after alpha-beta-depleted transplantation in children. Preparing the TCRbeta library involved the use of unique molecular identifiers. TCRdb independently ran MiXCR on the PCR reads; one entry per CDR3 protein. The data show 400,000 to 500,000 distinct CDR3 sequences, around 9.9% seen once. The clonotype comes from a human donor who donated a stem cell graft to a child with acute myeloid leukemia. The material was PBMCs from the stem cell graft donor, obtained from the stem cell graft. This sequence joins TRBV15 and TRBJ1-2; no clear D. CDR3 region: CATSPPGSRATIAF. The CDR3 coding sequence is TGTGCCACCAGCCCCCCGGGATCCCGGGCCACCATCGCCTTC.